These 14 T cell receptor beta chains share one sample of origin, sequenced in a study of cytomegalovirus exposure and HLA in healthy donors. Primers included in the PCR were 60 Vbeta and 13 Jbeta primers. The method was immunoSEQ multiplex PCR; TCRdb's version includes in-frame clones alone and lacks a portion of them. Of about 160,000 clones detected, around 83% appear once; the ten largest clones hold under 1%. Source material: PBMCs. The receptors were gathered from a girl aged 2 to 9 in good health and CMV-seropositive.

The V gene is TRBV9, the J gene TRBJ2-1; TRBD2 aligns across 14 bases. The germline V gene has CDR1 SGDLS and CDR2 YYNGEE. The CDR3 is 17 residues long. V was clipped by 3 bases and J by 7 bases; unmatched bases: 9. For the CDR3, the DNA is TGTGCCAGCAGCGGGGGACTAGCGGGAGTAAGACGTAATGAGCAGTTCTTC. It encodes CASSGGLAGVRRNEQFF. Full variable domain (outside the CDR3, taken from reference TRBV9 and TRBJ2-1): DSGVTQTPKHLITATGQRVTLRCSPRSGDLSVYWYQQSLDQGLQFLIQYYNGEERAKGNILERFSAQQFPDLHSELNLSSLELGDSALYFCASSGGLAGVRRNEQFFGPGTRLTVL.

V and J are TRBV5-1 and TRBJ1-4; 9 bases match TRBD1. From germline, CDR1 is SGHRS and CDR2 YFSETQ. The CDR3 loop spans 13 amino acids. The V segment lost 2 bases and the J segment 12 bases; nucleotides outside the gene matches: 5. The CDR3 loop reads CASSLLQGAELFF. CDR3 coding DNA: TGCGCCAGCAGCTTACTACAGGGGGCCGAACTGTTTTTT.

The chain links TRBV5-1 to TRBJ2-1; 8 positions match TRBD2. The CDR3 is 13 residues long. Germline V gene sequence: CDR1 SGHRS, CDR2 YFSETQ. V lost 2 bases, J lost 10 bases, and 5 bases stayed unmatched. The CDR3 sequence is CASSFREGGEQFF. For the CDR3, the DNA is TGCGCCAGCAGCTTCCGGGAGGGAGGGGAGCAGTTCTTC.

V is TRBV6-1 and J is TRBJ1-5; 10 positions agree with TRBD1. The junction had 6 bases not matched to a gene; V was cut back by 4 bases and J by 6 bases. CDR1 MNHNS and CDR2 SASEGT come from the germline V gene. The CDR3 contains 15 residues. The CDR3 is CASSGWTGGAQPQHF. The CDR3 DNA reads as TGTGCCAGCAGTGGTTGGACAGGGGGAGCTCAGCCCCAGCATTTT.

The gene calls are TRBV6-6 and TRBJ2-7, with D tentatively TRBD1 (6 bases). V was cut by 2 bases and J by 5 bases, with 16 bases left in between. This CDR3 comprises 15 residues. Germline CDR1 MNHNY, CDR2 SVGAGI (reference sequence). DNA of the CDR3: TGTGCCAGCAGTTACCGCAGACAGGTCCCCAACGAGCAGTACTTC. This gives the protein CASSYRRQVPNEQYF.

V and J are TRBV28 and TRBJ2-5; 15 bases are a match to TRBD2. Per germline, CDR1 MDHEN and CDR2 SYDVKM. The V segment lost 10 bases and the J segment 4 bases; nucleotides outside the gene matches: 13. The CDR3 sequence is 17 residues long. CDR3 sequence reads: CATRRRLGLAGGETQYF. The CDR3 nucleotides are TGTGCCACCCGGAGGAGGTTGGGACTAGCGGGAGGAGAGACCCAGTACTTC.

The chain links TRBV14 to TRBJ2-5; no clear D. This CDR3 comprises 12 residues. Trimming stripped 3 bases from V and 5 bases from J, with 7 bases between. Per germline, CDR1 SGHDN and CDR2 FVKESK. The CDR3, as DNA: TGTGCCAGCAGCCACGGCAGGGAGACCCAGTACTTC. This encodes CASSHGRETQYF.

The chain has TRBV6-4 and TRBJ2-1, with D tentatively TRBD1 (7 bases). The length of the CDR3 is 14 residues. The V gene's germline CDR1 is MRHNA and CDR2 SNTAGT. Trimming stripped 6 bases from V and 7 bases from J, with 16 bases between. The CDR3 spells CASSARGAQNEQFF. The DNA of the CDR3 is TGTGCCAGCAGCGCCAGGGGGGCGCAGAATGAGCAGTTCTTC.

The chain has TRBV5-4 and TRBJ1-5; possibly TRBD1 for D (6 bases). This CDR3 region has 14 residues. Germline CDR1 is SGHNT and CDR2 is YYREEE (reference sequence). V lost 1 base to trimming and J lost 1 base, with 6 bases between them. The CDR3 DNA sequence: TGTGCCAGCAGCTTGAGGGGGAGCAATCAGCCCCAGCATTTT. Its translation: CASSLRGSNQPQHF. The full variable domain, rest sourced from reference TRBV5-4 and TRBJ1-5, is ETGVTQSPTHLIKTRGQQVTLRCSSQSGHNTVSWYQQALGQGPQFIFQYYREEENGRGNFPPRFSGLQFPNYSSELNVNALELDDSALYLCASSLRGSNQPQHFGDGTRLSIL.

The chain is built from TRBV7-8 and TRBJ1-2, with unresolved D. The CDR3 is 13 residues long. V gave up 8 bases and J gave up 4 bases, with 14 bases separating them. Germline-derived CDR1 and CDR2 are SGHVS and FQNEAQ. CDR3 in amino acids: CASGRRGSYGYTF. CDR3 coding DNA: TGTGCCAGCGGCCGTCGGGGTAGCTATGGCTACACCTTC.

The chain links TRBV30 to TRBJ2-7; maybe TRBD1 (5 bases). Germline-derived CDR1 and CDR2 are GTSNPN and SVGIG (reference sequence). The CDR3 sequence is 15 residues long. Trimming removed 5 bases from V and 2 bases from J, with 19 bases in between. CDR3 loop: CAWEGMGRNAYEQYF. The CDR3 bases are TGTGCCTGGGAAGGTATGGGGCGGAACGCCTACGAGCAGTACTTC.

This chain connects TRBV6-4 to TRBJ1-2, with 10 positions matching TRBD1. The trim removed 6 bases at V and 8 bases at J, leaving 9 bases unmatched. CDR1 is MRHNA, CDR2 SNTAGT, per germline. The length of the CDR3 is 14 residues. Written as DNA, the CDR3 is TGTGCCAGCAGCTCCGGGACAGGGGTCCGAGGCTACACCTTC. Amino acid sequence: CASSSGTGVRGYTF.

The chain has TRBV10-3 and TRBJ1-2; 7 nucleotides align to TRBD1. V lost 2 bases and J lost 3; bases outside the gene matches: 0. There are 13 residues in the CDR3. Per germline, CDR1 ENHRY and CDR2 SYGVKD. The CDR3 reads CAISEGTDYGYTF. For the CDR3, the DNA is TGTGCCATCAGTGAGGGGACAGACTATGGCTACACCTTC.

Only a few counts were recorded for this clone. The chain's CDR3 is CATSRDWQGLNGYTF. The CDR3 nucleotides read TGTGCCACCAGCAGAGATTGGCAGGGCCTTAATGGCTACACCTTC. This chain joins TRBV15 and TRBJ1-2; weak D call: TRBD1 (5 bases). V was clipped by 0 bases and J by 6 bases, with 14 bases between them. The CDR3 loop spans 15 amino acids. Per the germline V gene, CDR1 is LNHNV and CDR2 is YYDKDF (reference sequence).